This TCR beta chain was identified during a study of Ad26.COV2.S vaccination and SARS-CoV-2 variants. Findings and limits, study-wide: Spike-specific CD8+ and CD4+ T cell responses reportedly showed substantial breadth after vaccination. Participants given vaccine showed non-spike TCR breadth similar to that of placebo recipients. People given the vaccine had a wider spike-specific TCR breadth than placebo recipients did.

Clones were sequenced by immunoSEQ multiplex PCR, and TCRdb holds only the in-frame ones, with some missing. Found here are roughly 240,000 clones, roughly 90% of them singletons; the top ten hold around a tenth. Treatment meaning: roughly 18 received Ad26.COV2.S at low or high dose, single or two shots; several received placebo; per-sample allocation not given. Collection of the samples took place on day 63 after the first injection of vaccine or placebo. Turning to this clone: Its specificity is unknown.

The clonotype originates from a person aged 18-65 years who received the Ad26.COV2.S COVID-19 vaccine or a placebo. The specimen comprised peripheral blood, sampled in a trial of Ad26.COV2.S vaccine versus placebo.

This CDR3 is CASSSQSSGRPYGYTF. DNA for the CDR3: TGTGCCAGTAGTTCGCAATCCTCGGGCCGTCCCTATGGCTACACCTTC. The chain recombines TRBV19 with TRBJ1-2; no clear D gene. The CDR3 runs 16 residues. V was trimmed by 5 bases and J by 4 bases, leaving 20 bases between them. Germline CDR1 is LNHDA and CDR2 is SQIVND (reference sequence). Supplemented by reference TRBV19 and TRBJ1-2, the full variable domain reads DGGITQSPKYLFRKEGQNVTLSCEQNLNHDAMYWYRQDPGQGLRLIYYSQIVNDFQKGDIAEGYSVSREKKESFPLTVTSAQKNPTAFYLCASSSQSSGRPYGYTFGSGTRLTVV.